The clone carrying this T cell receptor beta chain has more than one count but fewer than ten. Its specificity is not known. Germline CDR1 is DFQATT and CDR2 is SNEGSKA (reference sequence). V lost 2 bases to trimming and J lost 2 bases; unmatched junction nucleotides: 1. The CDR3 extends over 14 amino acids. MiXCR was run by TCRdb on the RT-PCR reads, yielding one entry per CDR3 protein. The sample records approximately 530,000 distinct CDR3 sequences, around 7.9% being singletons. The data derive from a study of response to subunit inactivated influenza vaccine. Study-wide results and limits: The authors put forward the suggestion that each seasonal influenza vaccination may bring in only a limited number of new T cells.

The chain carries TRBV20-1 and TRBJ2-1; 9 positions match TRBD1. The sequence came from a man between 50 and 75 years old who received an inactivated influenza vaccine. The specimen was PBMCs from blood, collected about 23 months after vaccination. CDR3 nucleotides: TGCAGTGCTAGAAGACAGGGGGCCTACAATGAGCAGTTCTTC. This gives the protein CSARRQGAYNEQFF.